Its frequency marks the clone carrying this T cell receptor (beta chain) as medium-sized. Its target is unknown. This entry belongs to a study of T cell clonality in common variable immunodeficiency. Study-level points and caveats: Common variable immunodeficiency TCR beta sequences reportedly had fewer deletions and N-nucleotide insertions.

Aged roughly 9 to 70 years, CVID subjects averaged about 40 years old. CVID subjects were neither ill nor on immunomodulatory or immunosuppressive medication at sampling. Libraries were prepared by immunoSEQ multiplex PCR; TCRdb keeps only in-frame clonotypes and omits some of them. Recorded for this sample: roughly 16,000 clones. The specimen sequenced was peripheral blood mononuclear cells. The sequence was obtained from a human donor with common variable immunodeficiency.

CDR3 DNA (partial): TGTGCCAGCAGCATGACTAGCTCTAACACCGGGGAG. Translation: CASSMTSSNTGE. The CDR3 in its entirety is CASSMTSSNTGELFF. This rearrangement joins TRBV7-3 to TRBJ2-2, with 7 positions matching TRBD2. The CDR3 end lies 3 residues beyond the end of the read and is filled in from the germline J gene. The CDR3 consists of 15 residues. In germline, CDR1 is SGHTA, CDR2 FQGTGA. With V trimmed by 5 bases and J by 2 bases, 5 bases remained unmatched.